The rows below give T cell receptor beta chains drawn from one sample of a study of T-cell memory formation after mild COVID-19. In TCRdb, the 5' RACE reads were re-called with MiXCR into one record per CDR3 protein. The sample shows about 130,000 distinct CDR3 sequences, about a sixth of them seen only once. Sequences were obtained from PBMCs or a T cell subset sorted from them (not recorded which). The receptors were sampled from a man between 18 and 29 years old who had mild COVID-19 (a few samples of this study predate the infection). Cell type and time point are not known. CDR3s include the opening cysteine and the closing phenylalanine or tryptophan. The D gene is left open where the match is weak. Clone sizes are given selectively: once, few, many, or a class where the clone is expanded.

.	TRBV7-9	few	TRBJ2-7	CASSLSPPGFRTYEQYF	TGTGCCAGCAGCTTATCTCCTCCGGGATTCCGAACCTACGAGCAGTACTTC
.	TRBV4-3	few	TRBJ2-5	CASSQSITQETQYF	TGCGCCAGCAGCCAGTCAATTACCCAAGAGACCCAGTACTTC
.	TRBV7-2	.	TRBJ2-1	CASSLLGLTTYNEQFF	TGTGCCAGCAGCTTATTGGGCCTAACGACTTACAATGAGCAGTTCTTC
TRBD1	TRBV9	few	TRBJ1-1	CASSVAPAGQGITEAFF	TGTGCCAGCAGCGTAGCGCCGGCAGGACAGGGAATCACTGAAGCTTTCTTT
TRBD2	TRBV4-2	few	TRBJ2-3	CASSQVSPASGVDTQYF	TGTGCCAGCAGCCAAGTCAGTCCGGCTAGCGGGGTGGATACGCAGTATTTT
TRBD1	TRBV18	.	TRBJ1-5	CASSPGTGLSNQPQHF	TGTGCCAGCTCACCCGGGACAGGTTTGAGCAATCAGCCCCAGCATTTT
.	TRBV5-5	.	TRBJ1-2	CASSLVNQGSDYGYTF	TGTGCCAGCAGCTTGGTCAATCAGGGTTCGGACTATGGCTACACCTTC
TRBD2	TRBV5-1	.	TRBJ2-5	CASSLGPQRGDEETQYF	TGCGCCAGCAGCTTGGGGCCTCAGCGGGGGGACGAAGAGACCCAGTACTTC
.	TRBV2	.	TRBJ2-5	CASMRSHQETQYF	TGTGCCAGCATGAGGAGCCATCAAGAGACCCAGTACTTC
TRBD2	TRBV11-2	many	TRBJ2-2	CASSRLAGGANTGELFF	TGTGCCAGCAGCCGACTAGCGGGTGGCGCGAACACCGGGGAGCTGTTTTTT
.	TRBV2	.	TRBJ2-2	CASSGGELFF	TGTGCCAGCTCAGGCGGGGAGCTGTTTTTT
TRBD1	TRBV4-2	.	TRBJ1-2	CASSREGTGDGYTF	TGTGCCAGCAGCCGAGAAGGGACAGGGGACGGCTACACCTTC
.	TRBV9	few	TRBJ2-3	CASSVGSGSDTQYF	TGTGCCAGCAGCGTAGGTTCAGGAAGCGATACGCAGTATTTT
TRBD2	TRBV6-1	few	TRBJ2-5	CASGGRDWETQYF	TGTGCCAGCGGAGGGAGGGATTGGGAGACCCAGTACTTC
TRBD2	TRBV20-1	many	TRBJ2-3	CSAGTSGGAGTDTQYF	TGCAGTGCTGGGACTAGCGGGGGGGCGGGGACAGATACGCAGTATTTT
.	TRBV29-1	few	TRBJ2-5	CSVGSADTVQETQYF	TGCAGCGTTGGTTCGGCAGACACCGTTCAAGAGACCCAGTACTTC